Presented here are 3 T cell receptor beta chains from one specimen sequenced in a study of technical replicates of blood from several donors. Clones were read by immunoSEQ multiplex PCR, and TCRdb kept only the in-frame ones, dropping some. The data show tens of thousands of clones, with about nine tenths seen just once and roughly 0.38% held by the top ten. Source material: T cells isolated from PBMCs. Receptors were obtained from a human donor in good health. Some clones in this sample may be carry-over from other donors' samples.

The chain couples TRBV20-1 to TRBJ2-1; a possible D gene is TRBD2 (6 bases). This CDR3 comprises 10 residues. Germline V CDR1 and CDR2: DFQATT, SNEGSKA (reference sequence). CDR3 sequence reads: CSSGLNEQFF. The CDR3 DNA reads as TGCAGCAGCGGGCTCAATGAGCAGTTCTTC.

This chain links TRBV5-1 with TRBJ2-1; 12 bases are a match to TRBD1. CDR1 and CDR2 from the germline V gene are SGHRS and YFSETQ. The junction had 5 bases not matched to a gene; V was cut back by 4 bases and J by 6 bases. The CDR3 runs 15 residues. CDR3 region: CASSQGQGAPNEQFF. CDR3 coding DNA: TGCGCCAGCAGCCAGGGACAGGGGGCGCCCAATGAGCAGTTCTTC.

The chain employs TRBV5-6 and TRBJ2-7; D is ambiguous. From germline, CDR1 is SGHDT and CDR2 YYEEEE. V dropped 0 bases and J dropped 4 bases, with 8 bases sitting between them. The CDR3 runs to 13 residues. This CDR3 is CASSLGRFYEQYF. The CDR3 nucleotides read TGTGCCAGCAGCTTGGGGCGGTTTTACGAGCAGTACTTC.